The rows below give T cell receptor beta chains drawn from one sample of a study of T cell responses to AZD1222 COVID-19 vaccine. Clones were read by immunoSEQ multiplex PCR, and TCRdb kept only the in-frame ones, dropping some. The table includes 70,000 to 90,000 clones, over 75% detected once. The material was peripheral blood, obtained 28 days after the second AZD1222 dose. These receptors came from an adult who received the AZD1222 COVID-19 vaccine. CDR3s include the opening cysteine and the closing phenylalanine or tryptophan. The order of the fields is J gene, clone size, D gene, V gene, CDR3 DNA, CDR3 protein. The D gene is left open where the match is weak. Where a row states a size, it is once, few, many or the class of an expanded clone; other rows omit it.

J: TRBJ1-4; size: .; D: TRBD1; V: TRBV28; DNA: TGTGCCAGCAGTTTAGTCCCGGGACAGAATGAAAAACTGTTTTTT; CDR3: CASSLVPGQNEKLFF
J: TRBJ2-1; size: .; D: .; V: TRBV4-3; DNA: TGCGCCAGCAGCCAGGGCGAAGGTGAGCAGTTCTTC; CDR3: CASSQGEGEQFF
J: TRBJ1-3; size: .; D: .; V: TRBV19; DNA: TGTGCCAGTAGTATCCGACAGTACGGAAACACCATATATTTT; CDR3: CASSIRQYGNTIYF
J: TRBJ1-1; size: .; D: TRBD1; V: TRBV4-1; DNA: TGCGCCAGCACCACCGACGACAGGGGAAATACTGAAGCTTTCTTT; CDR3: CASTTDDRGNTEAFF
J: TRBJ2-1; size: few; D: .; V: TRBV3-1/TRBV3-2; DNA: TGTGCCAGCAGCCCCTCGGCGGGGGAGCAGTTCTTC; CDR3: CASSPSAGEQFF
J: TRBJ2-7; size: .; D: .; V: TRBV27; DNA: TGTGCCAGCAGTTTTCGCCCTGGGAGGTCGGGCGAGCAGTACTTC; CDR3: CASSFRPGRSGEQYF
J: TRBJ2-1; size: .; D: .; V: TRBV5-3; DNA: TGTGCCAGAAGCCCGTTTGGGGCGAGGAATGAGCAGTTCTTC; CDR3: CARSPFGARNEQFF
J: TRBJ1-5; size: .; D: .; V: TRBV28; DNA: TGTGCCAGCAGATGGGGACCGAGTAGCAATCAGCCCCAGCATTTT; CDR3: CASRWGPSSNQPQHF
J: TRBJ2-5; size: once; D: .; V: TRBV7-3; DNA: TGTGCCAGCAGCGACAAGGCACTAGTCCAAGAGACCCAGTACTTC; CDR3: CASSDKALVQETQYF
J: TRBJ1-1; size: .; D: .; V: TRBV11-2; DNA: TGTGCCAGCAGCTTGCCTCGAGGGATAGACACTGAAGCTTTCTTT; CDR3: CASSLPRGIDTEAFF
J: TRBJ1-1; size: once; D: .; V: TRBV19; DNA: TGTGCCAGTAGTGACGGGAAAGAAGCTTTCTTT; CDR3: CASSDGKEAFF
J: TRBJ1-1; size: .; D: .; V: TRBV4-2; DNA: TGTGCCAGCAGCCAACAGGTTTCCACTGAAGCTTTCTTT; CDR3: CASSQQVSTEAFF
J: TRBJ2-5; size: .; D: .; V: TRBV21-1; DNA: TGTGCCAGCAGCAAAGGACGGGGGGGTAATGAGACCCAGTACTTC; CDR3: CASSKGRGGNETQYF
J: TRBJ2-5; size: .; D: TRBD2; V: TRBV3-1/TRBV3-2; DNA: TGTGCCAGCAGTCATAGCGGGGGAGGAGTGGAGACCCAGTACTTC; CDR3: CASSHSGGGVETQYF
J: TRBJ2-7; size: .; D: TRBD1; V: TRBV5-4; DNA: TGTGCCAGCAGACCCGGGACAGGGCCCTACGAGCAGTACTTC; CDR3: CASRPGTGPYEQYF
J: TRBJ1-1; size: .; D: TRBD1; V: TRBV5-4; DNA: TGTGCCAGCGGGACAGGGTGGATGAACACTGAAGCTTTCTTT; CDR3: CASGTGWMNTEAFF
J: TRBJ1-1; size: once; D: TRBD1; V: TRBV6-2/TRBV6-3; DNA: TGTGCCAGCAGTTCCCAGGGGGGAACTGAAGCTTTCTTT; CDR3: CASSSQGGTEAFF
J: TRBJ1-5; size: .; D: TRBD1; V: TRBV11-2; DNA: TGTGCCAGCAGCTTAGATCGGGGACAGGGCTGGCCCCAGCATTTT; CDR3: CASSLDRGQGWPQHF
J: TRBJ2-1; size: .; D: .; V: TRBV3-1/TRBV3-2; DNA: TGTGCCAGCCGGGACAGGCAGGCCGGGGGGTACAATGAGCAGTTCTTC; CDR3: CASRDRQAGGYNEQFF
J: TRBJ1-6; size: once; D: .; V: TRBV7-2; DNA: TGTGCCAGCAGCCAGCACGGGACACAAGATTCACCCCTCCACTTT; CDR3: CASSQHGTQDSPLHF
J: TRBJ2-1; size: once; D: .; V: TRBV27; DNA: TGTGCCAGCAGTTTTGGTTCAGGACTATACAATGAGCAGTTCTTC; CDR3: CASSFGSGLYNEQFF
J: TRBJ1-1; size: .; D: TRBD1; V: TRBV6-5; DNA: TGTGCCAGCAGGCGGACAGGAGACACTGAAGCTTTCTTT; CDR3: CASRRTGDTEAFF
J: TRBJ1-4; size: .; D: .; V: TRBV19; DNA: TGTGCCAGTAACACAGCCCCTAATGAAAAACTGTTTTTT; CDR3: CASNTAPNEKLFF